The present entry profiles one TCR beta chain with its context. This entry is derived from a study of cytomegalovirus exposure and HLA in healthy donors. The PCR made use of 60 Vbeta and 13 Jbeta primers. Profiled with immunoSEQ multiplex PCR; TCRdb holds only in-frame clones, not every one. The sample holds 150,000 or so clones. The V segment lost 5 bases and the J segment 8 bases; nucleotides outside the gene matches: 6. This CDR3 spans 13 amino acids. Germline V lookup: CDR1 SGHAT, CDR2 FQNNGV. The specimen was PBMCs. The clonotype was recovered from a woman aged 50 to 60 in good health and CMV-seronegative. The chain carries TRBV11-2 and TRBJ1-2; 9 bases are a match to TRBD1. CDR3 loop: CASSVGTGHGYTF. In nucleotides, the CDR3 is TGTGCCAGCAGCGTGGGGACAGGGCACGGCTACACCTTC.